This entry lists 14 T cell receptor beta chains sequenced from one sample in a study of T cells after yellow fever vaccination. Using its own MiXCR run on the 5' RACE reads, TCRdb lists one record per CDR3 protein. The sample consists of hundreds of thousands of distinct CDR3 sequences, about an eighth of them appearing once. The input for sequencing was CD4+ T cells sorted from PBMCs, taken 15 days after the yellow fever booster vaccination. The source is a man younger than 35 who received the YFV17D yellow fever vaccine.

The chain joins TRBV4-1 to TRBJ1-1, with a possible D match to TRBD1 (6 bases). V lost 0 bases to trimming and J lost 0 bases, with 20 bases between them. CDR1 and CDR2 from the germline V gene are MGHRA and YSYEKL. The CDR3 extends over 19 amino acids. The CDR3 nucleotides are TGCGCCAGCAGCCAAGATAAAGGGGACACGACCTTATTGAACACTGAAGCTTTCTTT. Encoded protein: CASSQDKGDTTLLNTEAFF.

The chain uses TRBV7-9 and TRBJ1-3, with unresolved D. Germline values: CDR1 SEHNR, CDR2 FQNEAQ (reference sequence). Trimming left V 2 bases short and J 1 base short, with 6 bases between. CDR3 length: 14 amino acids. The CDR3 loop reads CASSLQLSGNTIYF. For the CDR3, the DNA is TGTGCCAGCAGCTTACAACTATCTGGAAACACCATATATTTT. The variable domain in full, completed from reference TRBV7-9 and TRBJ1-3, reads DTGVSQNPRHKITKRGQNVTFRCDPISEHNRLYWYRQTLGQGPEFLTYFQNEAQLEKSRLLSDRFSAERPKGSFSTLEIQRTEQGDSAMYLCASSLQLSGNTIYFGEGSWLTVV.

This clonotype came up a few times. The genes are TRBV4-1 and TRBJ2-7; D ambiguous. Germline loops: CDR1 MGHRA, CDR2 YSYEKL. This CDR3 region has 12 residues. Trimming stripped 11 bases from V and 7 bases from J, with 18 bases between. DNA of the CDR3: TGCGCCGTCCGGGCCTCCGATGGGGAGCAGTACTTC. Amino acid sequence: CAVRASDGEQYF.

The chain is built from TRBV5-1 and TRBJ2-3; the D gene is possibly TRBD1 (6 bases). CDR3 length equals 14 residues. Germline CDR1 is SGHRS and CDR2 is YFSETQ. Trimming removed 4 bases at V and 0 bases at J, with 9 bases between. CDR3 sequence: CASSNRVSTDTQYF. CDR3 bases: TGCGCCAGCAGCAACAGGGTTAGCACAGATACGCAGTATTTT.

Comment on this clonotype: This is likely a read error, given that the CDR3 carries no conserved phenylalanine or tryptophan at its end. Because the CDR3's place on the DNA is in doubt, the DNA is left out and the CDR3 is given as listed by TCRdb. The CDR3 sequence: CASSLWADRPPTY. The V and J genes are TRBV12-3 or TRBV12-4 and TRBJ1-2; TRBD1, the table's D call, was not compared with the DNA. Ends included, the CDR3 has 13 residues.

The chain recombines TRBV20-1 with TRBJ1-1; weak D call: TRBD1 (5 bases). Germline lookup yields CDR1 DFQATT and CDR2 SNEGSKA (reference sequence). This CDR3 has 14 amino acids. V shed 6 bases and J shed 4 bases, with 18 bases lying between them. CDR3 nucleotides: TGCAGTGCCCTAGGGAACGCCAGGGCCACTGAAGCTTTCTTT. Its protein product is CSALGNARATEAFF.

This clonotype has a handful of counts. The V and J genes are TRBV2 and TRBJ1-6; no clear D gene. The CDR3 runs 12 residues. V was cut by 5 bases and J by 9 bases, with 8 bases left in between. CDR1 is SNHLY, CDR2 FYNNEI, per germline. CDR3 in DNA: TGTGCCAGCAGTTTGGGTGCTTCACCCCTCCACTTT. This gives the protein CASSLGASPLHF.

The table lists this clonotype with a few counts. The chain employs TRBV20-1 and TRBJ2-5, with 10 positions matching TRBD2. V was pared by 4 bases and J by 5 bases, with 7 bases of the junction left unmatched. The CDR3 runs to 14 residues. CDR1 and CDR2 (germline): DFQATT, SNEGSKA (reference sequence). The CDR3 DNA follows: TGCAGTGCTATTAGCGGGGGGACCCGGGAGACCCAGTACTTC. It yields the protein CSAISGGTRETQYF.

This clonotype was detected a few times. The rearrangement links TRBV18 to TRBJ1-5; TRBD1 agrees at 8 bases. The V gene's germline CDR1 is KGHSH and CDR2 LQKENI. The CDR3 is 16 amino acids. Trimming removed 6 bases from V and 4 bases from J; junction bases left unmatched: 11. The CDR3 spells CASSRERTGMNQPQHF. CDR3 sequence (DNA): TGTGCCAGCTCCCGAGAAAGGACAGGGATGAATCAGCCCCAGCATTTT.

This clonotype has just a few counts. The V and J genes are TRBV19 and TRBJ1-3; tentatively, D is TRBD1 (5 bases). V was clipped by 5 bases and J by 0 bases, with 5 bases between them. The CDR3 runs to 13 residues. The germline gives CDR1 LNHDA, CDR2 SQIVND (reference sequence). CDR3 nucleotide sequence: TGTGCCAGTAGTGGACACTCTGGAAACACCATATATTTT. Its translation: CASSGHSGNTIYF. Using reference TRBV19 and TRBJ1-3 for the parts outside the CDR3, the full variable domain is DGGITQSPKYLFRKEGQNVTLSCEQNLNHDAMYWYRQDPGQGLRLIYYSQIVNDFQKGDIAEGYSVSREKKESFPLTVTSAQKNPTAFYLCASSGHSGNTIYFGEGSWLTVV.

The chain has TRBV2 and TRBJ2-7; D gene uncertain. Trimming cost V 8 bases and J 6 bases, with 11 bases left between them. This CDR3 comprises 11 residues. Germline V gene sequence: CDR1 SNHLY, CDR2 FYNNEI. CDR3 nucleotides: TGTGCCAGCTCCCCGCAGGCCGAGCAGTACTTC. Protein: CASSPQAEQYF.

The V call is TRBV7-3, the J call TRBJ2-1; 14 positions match TRBD2. With V trimmed by 3 bases and J by 6 bases, 4 bases remained unmatched. The CDR3 is 16 residues long. The V gene's germline CDR1 is SGHTA and CDR2 FQGTGA. In DNA, the CDR3 is TGTGCCAGCAGCTTTGCCGGGACTAGCGGGGGCAATGAGCAGTTCTTC. Protein sequence: CASSFAGTSGGNEQFF.

This clonotype was detected ten times or more. The genes are TRBV12-3 or TRBV12-4 and TRBJ1-1, with D tentatively TRBD1 (5 bases). V shed 8 bases and J shed 5 bases, with 9 bases lying between them. The CDR3 is 11 amino acids. In DNA, the CDR3 is TGTGCCAGCTCACGGGGGACTGAAGCTTTCTTT. This encodes CASSRGTEAFF.

Only a few counts were recorded for this clonotype. This sequence joins TRBV29-1 and TRBJ1-1; tentatively, D is TRBD1 (5 bases). Germline values: CDR1 SQVTM, CDR2 ANQGSEA. The CDR3 covers 14 residues. V shed 4 bases and J shed 4 bases, with 16 bases lying between them. This chain's CDR3 is CSVGTRARFTEAFF. The CDR3 bases are TGCAGCGTTGGTACCAGGGCGAGATTCACTGAAGCTTTCTTT.